Each of the 25 T cell receptor beta chains below was sequenced from the same sample in a study of blood T cell repertoires in COVID-19. Some clones are missing from TCRdb's copy, which holds only in-frame ones; the method was immunoSEQ multiplex PCR. There are roughly 150,000 clones in the sample; about 92% occur only once, and roughly a sixth lies in the top ten. Material for sequencing was peripheral blood. Receptors originate from a man in his sixties with active or convalescent COVID-19.

This clone has only one observation. The CDR3 reads CASSFMASTDTQYF. CDR3 coding DNA: TGTGCCAGCAGCTTCATGGCTAGCACAGATACGCAGTATTTT. V gene TRBV7-8 combines with J gene TRBJ2-3; D is ambiguous. Trimming took off 3 bases at V and 0 bases at J, with 7 bases between the two ends. The CDR3 contains 14 residues. Germline loops: CDR1 SGHVS, CDR2 FQNEAQ.

This sequence joins TRBV11-2 and TRBJ2-7; 7 nucleotides match TRBD1. Germline V lookup: CDR1 SGHAT, CDR2 FQNNGV. This CDR3 has 14 amino acids. The V gene end was trimmed by 5 bases and the J gene end by 2 bases; junction bases not matched to a gene: 6. The CDR3 DNA sequence: TGTGCCAGCAGCCGATACAGGGGAGCCTACGAGCAGTACTTC. It codes for CASSRYRGAYEQYF.

The chain recombines TRBV6-5 with TRBJ1-5; TRBD1 aligns across 7 bases. The CDR3 is 15 amino acids. After removal of 0 bases from V and 4 bases from J, the junction contained 3 bases not matched to a gene. The germline V gene has CDR1 MNHEY and CDR2 SVGAGI. In DNA, the CDR3 is TGTGCCAGCAGTTACTCGACAGGGAAGAATCAGCCCCAGCATTTT. Translated: CASSYSTGKNQPQHF.

The V call is TRBV9, the J call TRBJ2-1; 7 bases match TRBD2. The CDR3 runs to 17 residues. Germline V gene lookup returns CDR1 SGDLS and CDR2 YYNGEE. V trimming: 3 bases; J trimming: 3 bases; junction bases outside the gene matches: 12. CDR3: CASSAKPGTNLYNEQFF. The CDR3 DNA is TGTGCCAGCAGCGCCAAACCCGGGACTAACCTCTACAATGAGCAGTTCTTC.

In regard to this clone: A junction boundary mismatches the germline segment, possibly from a read error. The chain has TRBV10-1 and TRBJ2-7; D is unclear. This CDR3 is built from 13 residues. CDR1 WNHNN and CDR2 SYGVQD come from the germline V gene (reference sequence). The CDR3 sequence is CASSSGSTYGQYF. CDR3 DNA: TGCGCCAGCAGCTCCGGGTCCACCTACGGGCAGTACTTC.

V is TRBV5-1 and J is TRBJ1-1; 7 positions agree with TRBD1. The V and J ends lost 7 bases and 1 base, in that order; junction bases with no gene match: 13. The V gene's germline CDR1 is SGHRS and CDR2 YFSETQ. This CDR3 comprises 16 residues. CDR3 in DNA: TGCGCCAGCTCTAAGGACCTACAGGGGACGAACACTGAAGCTTTCTTT. It translates to CASSKDLQGTNTEAFF.

This CDR3 is CAISEGDGGQETQYF. The CDR3 nucleotides are TGTGCCATCAGTGAAGGCGACGGGGGGCAGGAGACCCAGTACTTC. The chain is built from TRBV10-3 and TRBJ2-5; possible D gene TRBD2, 7 bases. Germline V gives CDR1 ENHRY, CDR2 SYGVKD. This CDR3 spans 15 amino acids. The germline V and J ends were trimmed by 3 bases and 5 bases, with 16 bases remaining between them.

The chain uses TRBV27 and TRBJ2-1; 13 nucleotides align to TRBD2. The CDR3 runs 15 residues. Trimming removed 6 bases from V and 5 bases from J; junction bases left unmatched: 4. Germline V lookup: CDR1 MNHEY, CDR2 SMNVEV (reference sequence). The DNA for the CDR3 is TGTGCCAGCAGCGCGACTAGCGGGAGGAACAATGAGCAGTTCTTC. Translation: CASSATSGRNNEQFF.

The gene calls are TRBV10-3 and TRBJ1-2; D possibly corresponds to TRBD1 (6 bases). The CDR3 covers 12 residues. V lost 4 bases to trimming and J lost 10 bases, with 13 bases between them. Per the germline V gene, CDR1 is ENHRY and CDR2 is SYGVKD. Written as DNA, the CDR3 is TGTGCCATCAGTGGGACAGTCGTTGACTACACCTTC. Protein sequence: CAISGTVVDYTF.

This chain uses TRBV6-2 or TRBV6-3 with TRBJ1-2; possible D gene TRBD1, 5 bases. CDR1 MNHEY and CDR2 SVGEGT come from the germline V gene. The V end was cut by 1 base, the J end by 1 base, with 10 bases between. The CDR3 has 15 amino acids. The DNA for the CDR3 is TGTGCCAGCAGTTACTTGGCGACAGATAACTATGGCTACACCTTC. Amino acid sequence: CASSYLATDNYGYTF.

The chain employs TRBV19 and TRBJ2-7; TRBD1 matches at 8 bases. V gave up 4 bases and J gave up 0 bases; unmatched junction bases: 5. The germline V gene encodes CDR1 LNHDA and CDR2 SQIVND (reference sequence). This CDR3 has 15 residues. The CDR3 protein is CASSTGTGVSYEQYF. Here the CDR3 DNA reads TGTGCCAGTAGTACCGGGACAGGAGTCTCCTACGAGCAGTACTTC.

This chain links TRBV14 with TRBJ1-2; TRBD1 matches at 8 bases. The J segment lost 3 bases and the V segment lost 1 base, leaving 1 base of the junction unmatched. The CDR3 loop spans 14 amino acids. Germline CDR1 reads SGHDN; CDR2 reads FVKESK. The CDR3 sequence is CASSQAGGHYGYTF. In DNA form, the CDR3 reads TGTGCCAGCAGCCAAGCAGGGGGCCACTATGGCTACACCTTC.

The rearrangement uses TRBV5-6 and TRBJ1-6; D ambiguous. V was clipped by 4 bases and J by 7 bases, with 12 bases between them. This CDR3 comprises 14 residues. Per the germline V gene, CDR1 is SGHDT and CDR2 is YYEEEE. CDR3 DNA sequence: TGTGCCAGCAGCGCGGGCCGACTCAATTCACCCCTCCACTTT. Amino acids: CASSAGRLNSPLHF.

The chain combines TRBV19 with TRBJ2-2; 7 bases agree with TRBD2. CDR3 length: 16 amino acids. V shed 3 bases, J shed 0 bases, and the junction held 4 bases outside the gene matches. Germline V gives CDR1 LNHDA, CDR2 SQIVND (reference sequence). The CDR3 region has the DNA TGTGCCAGTAGTATTCGGGCGGGGGCGAACACCGGGGAGCTGTTTTTT. Protein sequence: CASSIRAGANTGELFF. The whole variable domain, remainder taken from reference TRBV19 and TRBJ2-2, is DGGITQSPKYLFRKEGQNVTLSCEQNLNHDAMYWYRQDPGQGLRLIYYSQIVNDFQKGDIAEGYSVSREKKESFPLTVTSAQKNPTAFYLCASSIRAGANTGELFFGEGSRLTVL.

V and J are TRBV7-6 and TRBJ1-3, with TRBD1 as a possible D gene (6 bases). The germline V gene encodes CDR1 SGHVS and CDR2 FNYEAQ. Trimming pared 2 bases from V and 0 bases from J, leaving 17 bases between. CDR3 length: 18 amino acids. The CDR3 DNA follows: TGTGCCAGCAGCTTACGGTGGACAGAAGTCCTCTCTGGAAACACCATATATTTT. Protein: CASSLRWTEVLSGNTIYF.

The rearrangement joins TRBV6-5 to TRBJ2-7, with 11 bases lining up with TRBD1. Germline lookup yields CDR1 MNHEY and CDR2 SVGAGI. This CDR3 has 15 residues. Losses at the gene ends were 7 bases for V and 2 bases for J; bases not matched to a gene: 7. The CDR3 DNA is TGTGCCAGCACCAAGGACAGGGGGCCCCCCTACGAGCAGTACTTC. Encoded protein: CASTKDRGPPYEQYF.

The chain combines TRBV14 with TRBJ1-1; D gene ambiguous. The CDR3 runs 13 residues. V lost 4 bases and J lost 2, with 8 bases in between. Germline values: CDR1 SGHDN, CDR2 FVKESK. In DNA form, the CDR3 reads TGTGCCAGCAGCCTCTACAGTAACACTGAAGCTTTCTTT. It specifies CASSLYSNTEAFF.

This clone is a singleton in its sample. The chain combines TRBV13 with TRBJ1-6, with D perhaps TRBD1 (5 bases). The CDR3 is 15 amino acids. V was trimmed by 5 bases and J by 10 bases, leaving 18 bases between them. In germline, CDR1 is PRHDT, CDR2 FYEKMQ (reference sequence). For the CDR3, the DNA is TGTGCCAGCAGCCCCCTCCCAGGGTCATCGTCACCCCTCCACTTT. Translated: CASSPLPGSSSPLHF.

The sample holds one count of this clone. The CDR3 is CASSSETPLISNEQFF. For the CDR3, the DNA is TGTGCCAGCAGCTCCGAGACACCCTTAATCTCCAATGAGCAGTTCTTC. The genes are TRBV7-6 and TRBJ2-1; no clear D. The V end was cut by 4 bases, the J end by 6 bases, with 19 bases between. The CDR3 has 16 residues. CDR1 SGHVS and CDR2 FNYEAQ come from the germline V gene.

This chain uses TRBV2 with TRBJ1-4, with 7 bases lining up with TRBD1. Germline CDR1 is SNHLY and CDR2 is FYNNEI. J gave up 4 bases and V 10 bases, and 6 bases lay outside the gene matches. This CDR3 contains 13 residues. CDR3 bases: TGTGCCAACACACAGGGGAATAATGAAAAACTGTTTTTT. Protein: CANTQGNNEKLFF.

V and J are TRBV30 and TRBJ2-1, with a tentative D call TRBD2 (6 bases). Trimming stripped 0 bases from V and 8 bases from J, with 11 bases between. CDR1 is GTSNPN and CDR2 is SVGIG in the germline V gene (reference sequence). This CDR3 is built from 13 residues. CDR3 nucleotide sequence: TGTGCCTGGAGTGTAGGGAGGAGTGATGAGCAGTTCTTC. Translating it yields CAWSVGRSDEQFF.

The chain has TRBV5-6 and TRBJ2-7, with 8 positions matching TRBD2. This CDR3 is built from 16 residues. Trimming at V came to 2 bases and at J to 6 bases, leaving 13 bases not matched to a gene. Per germline, CDR1 SGHDT and CDR2 YYEEEE. Written as DNA, the CDR3 is TGTGCCAGCAGCTTTATTTCCGGGACTAGGGCTCGCGAGCAGTACTTC. This sequence encodes CASSFISGTRAREQYF.

The chain carries TRBV28 and TRBJ1-2; 8 bases map to TRBD1. V lost 3 bases and J lost 4; bases outside the gene matches: 10. CDR1 is MDHEN, CDR2 SYDVKM, per germline. This CDR3 contains 16 residues. CDR3 region: CASSFWGDRPFYGYTF. DNA for the CDR3: TGTGCCAGCAGTTTTTGGGGGGACAGGCCTTTCTATGGCTACACCTTC.

This clone was observed a few times. The rearrangement links TRBV28 to TRBJ1-5, with D tentatively TRBD1 (5 bases). Germline V gene data show CDR1 as MDHEN and CDR2 as SYDVKM. The V end was cut by 2 bases, the J end by 0 bases, with 14 bases between. The CDR3 is made up of 17 amino acids. CDR3 coding DNA: TGTGCCAGCAGTTTAACAGGTGGTATGTTTAGCAATCAGCCCCAGCATTTT. It yields the protein CASSLTGGMFSNQPQHF.

The J gene is TRBJ2-6, the V gene TRBV11-3; a possible D gene is TRBD2 (7 bases). V lost 5 bases, J lost 2 bases, and 10 bases lay in between. Germline-derived CDR1 and CDR2 are SGHNT and YENEEA. The length of the CDR3 is 15 residues. The CDR3 DNA is TGTGCCAGCAGCGAAGGGGGGGCTGGGGCCAACGTCCTGACTTTC. Its protein product is CASSEGGAGANVLTF.